This T cell receptor beta chain was found in a study of shared clonotypes between healthy human individuals. The overall study: The plates for each donor numbered three CD4 naive, three CD4 memory, two CD8 naive and one CD8 memory.

For every subset, genomic DNA was evenly distributed across several immunoSEQ plates. TCRdb's copy holds only in-frame clones and misses some; the assay was immunoSEQ multiplex PCR. The table includes about 1.5 million clones, over 95% detected once. Trimming cost V 7 bases and J 2 bases, with 7 bases left between them. Germline CDR1 reads DFQATT; CDR2 reads SNEGSKA (reference sequence). CDR3 length: 11 amino acids. The chain has TRBV20-1 and TRBJ2-3, with unresolved D. Material: naive CD4+ T cells sorted from blood. Specified subset: CD45RA+ positively selected. This receptor was taken from a man younger than 45 in good health. The CDR3 is CSVRTTDTQYF. In nucleotides, the CDR3 is TGCAGTGTAAGGACCACAGATACGCAGTATTTT.